This TCR beta chain was captured in a study of T-cell memory formation after mild COVID-19. About the research overall: TCR clustering was largely donor specific. Findings and limits, study-wide: Pre-infection memory already had some responding clones, implying cross-reactive memory joined. Day 15 to 85 contracting clones showed balanced CD4/CD8; later expanders leaned CD4+.

Employing constant-segment primers, 5'RACE generated TCR alpha and TCR beta cDNA libraries bearing sample barcodes and UMIs. TCRdb reanalysed the 5' RACE reads using MiXCR and keeps one entry per CDR3 protein. The sample yields 350,000 or so distinct CDR3 sequences, roughly 19% seen once. With regard to this clonotype: What it binds is unknown.

Trimming stripped 3 bases from V and 5 bases from J, with 14 bases between. The CDR3 sequence is 15 residues long. Germline V gene sequence: CDR1 SEHNR, CDR2 FQNEAQ (reference sequence). This clonotype originated in a man aged 18-30 years who had mild COVID-19 (a few samples of this study predate the infection). Cell type and time point are not known. Sequencing was done on a sample of PBMCs or a T cell subset sorted from them (not recorded which). The J gene is TRBJ2-1, the V gene TRBV7-9; either TRBD1 or TRBD2 may fit D (6 bases each). CDR3 bases: TGTGCCAGCAGCTTCAGGAGGGGGACGGACAATGAGCAGTTCTTC. This translates into CASSFRRGTDNEQFF.